The 4 T cell receptor beta chains below come from one sample, sequenced in a study of regulatory T cells in long-lasting Graves disease. This sample's time point: persistent/refractory GD, antithyroid drugs over 5 years with positive TRAb. PBMC-derived RNA was used for the TCR library. Researchers made TCR beta libraries by using iRepertoire HTBI primers and running Arm-PCR on CDR3 regions. TCRdb reanalysed the multiplex PCR reads using MiXCR and keeps one entry per CDR3 protein. The sample holds hundreds of thousands of distinct CDR3 sequences; more than 20% are singletons and the top ten take 7.8%. The sample was peripheral blood mononuclear cells (PBMCs), taken when the disease was refractory, from a patient treated with antithyroid drugs. The receptors were sampled from a female donor with Graves disease.

The table lists this clonotype with many counts. V gene TRBV28 combines with J gene TRBJ2-2; D not certain. Trimming shortened V by 7 bases and J by 5 bases, and 5 bases separated the two germline ends. In germline, CDR1 is MDHEN, CDR2 SYDVKM. This CDR3 has 11 amino acids. CDR3 DNA: TGTGCCAGCACCAAGACCGGGGAGCTGTTTTTT. Amino acids: CASTKTGELFF.

This clonotype showed up many times. The chain couples TRBV2 to TRBJ2-5, with TRBD2 as a possible D gene (6 bases). The germline V gene encodes CDR1 SNHLY and CDR2 FYNNEI. The CDR3 loop spans 16 amino acids. The ends were cut back, 6 bases at V and 1 base at J, with 18 bases in the middle. The CDR3 sequence is CASRRLARRAQETQYF. Written as DNA, the CDR3 is TGTGCCAGCAGACGCTTAGCGCGGAGGGCCCAAGAGACCCAGTACTTC. Complete variable domain (other parts from reference TRBV2 and TRBJ2-5): EPEVTQTPSHQVTQMGQEVILRCVPISNHLYFYWYRQILGQKVEFLVSFYNNEISEKSEIFDDQFSVERPDGSNFTLKIRSTKLEDSAMYFCASRRLARRAQETQYFGPGTRLLVL.

V gene TRBV10-3 combines with J gene TRBJ1-1, with no clear D. Per germline, CDR1 ENHRY and CDR2 SYGVKD. V lost 5 bases to trimming and J lost 0 bases, with 10 bases between them. The length of the CDR3 is 14 residues. The chain's CDR3 is CAISPSGLNTEAFF. CDR3 nucleotides: TGTGCCATCAGTCCGAGCGGTTTGAACACTGAAGCTTTCTTT.

There are many counts of this clonotype. The chain joins TRBV6-5 to TRBJ2-7; D unclear. V lost 2 bases, J lost 0 bases, and 11 bases lay in between. This CDR3 has 15 residues. The germline V gene has CDR1 MNHEY and CDR2 SVGAGI. The chain's CDR3 is CASSYGHTFSYEQYF. The CDR3 nucleotides are TGTGCCAGCAGTTACGGCCATACATTCTCCTACGAGCAGTACTTC.